This TCR beta chain was recovered during a study of blood T cell repertoires in COVID-19. Whole-study context: Sources were T cells, B-cell-depleted T cells, or PBMCs; the material itself was cDNA or gDNA.

Methods used by the authors: Researchers report that nucleated cell counts were estimated from reference gene primer amplification. Clones were read by immunoSEQ multiplex PCR, and TCRdb kept only the in-frame ones, dropping some. The DNA was the basis for D and trimming; V, J and clone size are from that table. Among a few hundred thousand clones, around four fifths were seen once, and the ten largest hold under 5.5%. Comments on this clone: Other DNA sequences in the same sample also yield this CDR3.

The V gene lost 6 bases and the J gene lost 2 bases, with 10 bases spanning the gap. Germline CDR1 reads KGHSH; CDR2 reads LQKENI. The CDR3 spans 13 residues. Specimen: peripheral blood. The clonotype originates from a man in his 60s who had recovered from COVID-19. The chain recombines TRBV18 with TRBJ1-1; D may be TRBD1 (6 bases). The CDR3 spells CASSRTDNTEAFF. The CDR3 DNA sequence: TGTGCCAGCTCTAGGACAGATAACACTGAAGCTTTCTTT.